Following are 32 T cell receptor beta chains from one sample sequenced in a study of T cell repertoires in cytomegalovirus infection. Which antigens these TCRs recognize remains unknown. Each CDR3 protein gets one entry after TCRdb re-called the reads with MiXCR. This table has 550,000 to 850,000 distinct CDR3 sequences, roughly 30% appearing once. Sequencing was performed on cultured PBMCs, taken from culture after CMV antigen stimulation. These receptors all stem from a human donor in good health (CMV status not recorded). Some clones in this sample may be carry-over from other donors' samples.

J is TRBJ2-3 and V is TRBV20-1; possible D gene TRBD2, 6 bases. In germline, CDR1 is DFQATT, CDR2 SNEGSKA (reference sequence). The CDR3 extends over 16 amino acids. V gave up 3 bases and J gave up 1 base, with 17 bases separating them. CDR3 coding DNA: TGCAGTGCTAGGGACGTGGGGGGAGGTGGCACAGATACGCAGTATTTT. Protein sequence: CSARDVGGGGTDTQYF.

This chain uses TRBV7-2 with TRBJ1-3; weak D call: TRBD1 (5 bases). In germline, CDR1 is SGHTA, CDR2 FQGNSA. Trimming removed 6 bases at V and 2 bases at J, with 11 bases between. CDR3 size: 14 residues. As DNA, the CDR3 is TGTGCCAGCAGTTCGCGGGGGGCTGGAAACACCATATATTTT. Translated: CASSSRGAGNTIYF. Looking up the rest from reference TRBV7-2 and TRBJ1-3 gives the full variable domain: GAGVSQSPSNKVTEKGKDVELRCDPISGHTALYWYRQSLGQGLEFLIYFQGNSAPDKSGLPSDRFSAERTGGSVSTLTIQRTQQEDSAVYLCASSSRGAGNTIYFGEGSWLTVV.

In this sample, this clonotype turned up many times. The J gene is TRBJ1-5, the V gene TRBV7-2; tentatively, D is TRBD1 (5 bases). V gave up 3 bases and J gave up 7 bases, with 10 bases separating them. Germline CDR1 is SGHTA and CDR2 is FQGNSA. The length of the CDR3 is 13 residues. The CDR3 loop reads CASSFARGQPQHF. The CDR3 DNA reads TGTGCCAGCAGCTTTGCGCGGGGCCAGCCCCAGCATTTT.

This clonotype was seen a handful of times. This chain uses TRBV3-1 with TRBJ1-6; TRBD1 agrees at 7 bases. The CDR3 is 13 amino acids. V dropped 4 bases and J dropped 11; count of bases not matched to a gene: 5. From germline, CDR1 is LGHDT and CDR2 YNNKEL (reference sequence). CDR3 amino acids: CASSRDRHAPLHF. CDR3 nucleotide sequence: TGTGCCAGCAGCCGGGACAGACACGCACCCCTCCACTTT.

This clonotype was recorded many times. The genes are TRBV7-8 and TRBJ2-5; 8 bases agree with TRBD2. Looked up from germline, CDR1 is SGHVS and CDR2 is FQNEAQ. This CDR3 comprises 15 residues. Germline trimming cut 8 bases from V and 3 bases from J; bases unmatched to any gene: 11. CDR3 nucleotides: TGTGCCAGCCTGAACCCGGGACTAGGAGAAGAGACCCAGTACTTC. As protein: CASLNPGLGEETQYF.

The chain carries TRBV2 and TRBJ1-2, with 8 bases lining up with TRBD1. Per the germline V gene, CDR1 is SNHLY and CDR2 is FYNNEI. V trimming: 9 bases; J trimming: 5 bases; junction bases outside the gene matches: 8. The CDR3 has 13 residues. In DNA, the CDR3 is TGTGCCAGTCGTTTCACAGGGGGTTATGGCTACACCTTC. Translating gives CASRFTGGYGYTF.

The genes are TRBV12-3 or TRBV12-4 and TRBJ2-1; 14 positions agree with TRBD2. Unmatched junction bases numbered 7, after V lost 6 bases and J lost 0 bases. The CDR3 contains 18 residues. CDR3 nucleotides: TGTGCCAGCAGACCCGGGACTAGCGGGGGTAGCTCCTACAATGAGCAGTTCTTC. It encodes CASRPGTSGGSSYNEQFF.

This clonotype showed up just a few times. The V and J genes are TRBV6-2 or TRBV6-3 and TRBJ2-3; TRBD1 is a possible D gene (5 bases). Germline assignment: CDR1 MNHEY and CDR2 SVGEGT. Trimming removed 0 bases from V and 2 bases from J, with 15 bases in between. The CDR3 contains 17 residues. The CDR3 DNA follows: TGTGCCAGCAGTTACTCTCTAAGGGGCGCTTACACAGATACGCAGTATTTT. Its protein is CASSYSLRGAYTDTQYF.

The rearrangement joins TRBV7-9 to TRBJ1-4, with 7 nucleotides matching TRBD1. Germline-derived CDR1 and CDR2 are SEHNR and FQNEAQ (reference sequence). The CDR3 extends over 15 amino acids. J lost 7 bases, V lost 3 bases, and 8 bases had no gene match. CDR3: CASSLGTATPEKLFF. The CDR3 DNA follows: TGTGCCAGCAGCTTGGGGACAGCCACTCCTGAAAAACTGTTTTTT.

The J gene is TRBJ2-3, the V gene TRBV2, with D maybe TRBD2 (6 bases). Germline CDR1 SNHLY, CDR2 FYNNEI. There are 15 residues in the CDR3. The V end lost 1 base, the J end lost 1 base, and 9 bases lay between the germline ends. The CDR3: CASSEDSGGTDTQYF. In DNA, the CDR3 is TGTGCCAGCAGTGAAGACTCGGGGGGCACAGATACGCAGTATTTT.

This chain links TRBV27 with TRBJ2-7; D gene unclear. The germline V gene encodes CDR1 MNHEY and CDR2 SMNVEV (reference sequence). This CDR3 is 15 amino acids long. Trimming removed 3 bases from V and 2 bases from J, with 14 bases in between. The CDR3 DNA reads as TGTGCCAGCAGTTTTTCTCCAGCCCTAACCTACGAGCAGTACTTC. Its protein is CASSFSPALTYEQYF.

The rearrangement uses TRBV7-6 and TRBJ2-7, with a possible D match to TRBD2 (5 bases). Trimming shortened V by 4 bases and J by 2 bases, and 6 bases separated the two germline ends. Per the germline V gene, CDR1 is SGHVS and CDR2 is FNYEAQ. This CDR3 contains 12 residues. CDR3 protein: CASSWRAYEQYF. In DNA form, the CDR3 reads TGTGCCAGCAGCTGGCGGGCCTACGAGCAGTACTTC.

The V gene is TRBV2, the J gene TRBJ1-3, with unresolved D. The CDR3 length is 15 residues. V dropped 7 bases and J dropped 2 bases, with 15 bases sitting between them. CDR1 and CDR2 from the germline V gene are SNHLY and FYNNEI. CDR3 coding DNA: TGTGCCAGCAAATACAGAGGCCATACTGGAAACACCATATATTTT. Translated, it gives CASKYRGHTGNTIYF.

The CDR3 loop reads CASNKLAGREETQYF. The CDR3 DNA reads as TGTGCCAGCAATAAGCTAGCGGGAAGAGAAGAGACCCAGTACTTC. The V gene is TRBV2, the J gene TRBJ2-5, with 9 bases identical to TRBD2. Per germline, CDR1 SNHLY and CDR2 FYNNEI. The J segment lost 3 bases and the V segment lost 7 bases, leaving 9 bases of the junction unmatched. CDR3 length: 15 amino acids.

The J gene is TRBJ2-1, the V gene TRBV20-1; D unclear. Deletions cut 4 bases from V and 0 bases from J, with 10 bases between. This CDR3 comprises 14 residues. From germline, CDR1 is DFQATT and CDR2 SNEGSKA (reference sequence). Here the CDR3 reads CSATRSLSYNEQFF. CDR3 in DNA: TGCAGTGCTACTCGATCCCTCTCCTACAATGAGCAGTTCTTC.

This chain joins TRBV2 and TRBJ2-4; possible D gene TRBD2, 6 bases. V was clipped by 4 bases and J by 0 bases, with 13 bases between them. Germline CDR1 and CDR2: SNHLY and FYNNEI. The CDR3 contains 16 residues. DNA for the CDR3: TGTGCCAGCAGTGTGGAGGGGAGGCTAGCCAAAAACATTCAGTACTTC. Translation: CASSVEGRLAKNIQYF.

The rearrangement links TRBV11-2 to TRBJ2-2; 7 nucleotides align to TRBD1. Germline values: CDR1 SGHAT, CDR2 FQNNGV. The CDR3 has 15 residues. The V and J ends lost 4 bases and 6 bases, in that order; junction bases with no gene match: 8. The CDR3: CASSSRQGEAGELFF. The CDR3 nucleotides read TGTGCCAGCAGCTCACGACAGGGAGAGGCCGGGGAGCTGTTTTTT.

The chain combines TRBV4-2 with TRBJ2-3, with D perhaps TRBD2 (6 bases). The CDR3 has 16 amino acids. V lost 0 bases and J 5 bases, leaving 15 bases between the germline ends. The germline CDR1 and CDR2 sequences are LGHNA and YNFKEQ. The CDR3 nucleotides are TGTGCCAGCAGCCAAGATAAACTAGCCCCTTTAGATACGCAGTATTTT. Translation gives CASSQDKLAPLDTQYF.

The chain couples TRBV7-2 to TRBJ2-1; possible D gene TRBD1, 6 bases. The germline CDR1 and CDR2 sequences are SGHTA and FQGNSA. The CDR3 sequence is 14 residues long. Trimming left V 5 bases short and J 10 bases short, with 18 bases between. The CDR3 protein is CASSTGHPTGEQFF. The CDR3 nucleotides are TGTGCCAGCAGCACAGGGCACCCAACCGGGGAGCAGTTCTTC.

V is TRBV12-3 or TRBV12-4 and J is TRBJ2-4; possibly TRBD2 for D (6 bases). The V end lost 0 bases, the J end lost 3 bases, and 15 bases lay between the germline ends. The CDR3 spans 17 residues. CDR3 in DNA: TGTGCCAGCAGTTTAGCCGGCCTAGCGAGGAACAAAAACATTCAGTACTTC. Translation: CASSLAGLARNKNIQYF.

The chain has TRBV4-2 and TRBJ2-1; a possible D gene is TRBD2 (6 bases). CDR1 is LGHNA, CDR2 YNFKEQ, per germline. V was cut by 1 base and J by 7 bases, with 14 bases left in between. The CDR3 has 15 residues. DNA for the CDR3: TGTGCCAGCAGCCAAGGGGATGGGACTGCGAATGAGCAGTTCTTC. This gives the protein CASSQGDGTANEQFF.

This chain's CDR3 is CASSQAPREATDTQYF. For the CDR3, the DNA is TGCGCCAGCAGCCAGGCCCCCCGGGAAGCCACAGATACGCAGTATTTT. This chain links TRBV4-1 with TRBJ2-3; a weak D match, TRBD2 (5 bases). The germline gives CDR1 MGHRA, CDR2 YSYEKL. Between the trimmed V and J ends, which lost 3 bases and 2 bases, there was a span of 15 bases. This CDR3 comprises 16 residues.

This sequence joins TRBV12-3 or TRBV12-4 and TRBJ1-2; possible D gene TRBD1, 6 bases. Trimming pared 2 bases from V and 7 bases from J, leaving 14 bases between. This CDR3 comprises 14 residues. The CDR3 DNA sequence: TGTGCCAGCAGTTTATCCCGACAGGCCGGTGGCTACACCTTC. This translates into CASSLSRQAGGYTF.

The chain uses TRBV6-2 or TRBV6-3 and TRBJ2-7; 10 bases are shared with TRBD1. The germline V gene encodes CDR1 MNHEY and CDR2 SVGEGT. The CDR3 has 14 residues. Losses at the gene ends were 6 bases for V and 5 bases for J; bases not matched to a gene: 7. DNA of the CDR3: TGTGCCAGCAGACCCGGACAGGGGGACAACGAGCAGTACTTC. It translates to CASRPGQGDNEQYF.

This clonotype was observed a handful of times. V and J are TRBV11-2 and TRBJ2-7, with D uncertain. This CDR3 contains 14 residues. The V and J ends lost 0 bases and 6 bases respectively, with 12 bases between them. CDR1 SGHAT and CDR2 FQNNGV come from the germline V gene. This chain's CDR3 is CASSLENWVGEQYF. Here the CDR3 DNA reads TGTGCCAGCAGCTTAGAGAACTGGGTTGGCGAGCAGTACTTC.

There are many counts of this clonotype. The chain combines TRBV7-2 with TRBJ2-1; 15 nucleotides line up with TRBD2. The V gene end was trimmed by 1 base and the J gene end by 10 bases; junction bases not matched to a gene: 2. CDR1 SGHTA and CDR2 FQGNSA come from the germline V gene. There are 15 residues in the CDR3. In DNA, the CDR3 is TGTGCCAGCAGCTTAGTAGGACTAGCGGGGGGGGAGCAGTTCTTC. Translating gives CASSLVGLAGGEQFF.

The CDR3 protein is CASSFTTGSSPLHF. The CDR3 DNA follows: TGTGCCAGCAGTTTTACTACAGGGAGTTCACCCCTCCACTTT. This chain links TRBV27 with TRBJ1-6; the D gene is possibly TRBD1 (6 bases). The CDR3 totals 14 residues. V gave up 3 bases and J gave up 9 bases, with 12 bases separating them. The germline V gene encodes CDR1 MNHEY and CDR2 SMNVEV (reference sequence).

The CDR3 here is CASRNNLAGGAGELFF. The CDR3 region has the DNA TGTGCCAGCAGGAACAACCTGGCGGGAGGGGCCGGGGAGCTGTTTTTT. J is TRBJ2-2 and V is TRBV5-5; 9 bases align to TRBD2. V lost 5 bases to trimming and J lost 6 bases; unmatched junction nucleotides: 11. The V gene's germline CDR1 is SGHKS and CDR2 YYEKEE (reference sequence). CDR3 length: 16 residues.

CDR3 sequence reads: CASRPDVSSGNTIYF. CDR3 in DNA: TGTGCCAGCAGACCGGACGTTAGCTCTGGAAACACCATATATTTT. V usage is TRBV7-4 and J usage is TRBJ1-3, with D uncertain. Looked up from germline, CDR1 is SGHVT and CDR2 is SQSDAQ. Between the trimmed V and J ends, which lost 6 bases and 0 bases, there was a span of 12 bases. The CDR3 covers 15 residues.

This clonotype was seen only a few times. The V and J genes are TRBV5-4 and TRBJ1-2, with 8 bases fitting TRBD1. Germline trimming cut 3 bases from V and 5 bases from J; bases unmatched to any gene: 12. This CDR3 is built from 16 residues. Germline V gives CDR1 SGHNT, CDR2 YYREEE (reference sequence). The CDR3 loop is CASSSESGQVLYGYTF. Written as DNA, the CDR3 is TGTGCCAGCAGCTCCGAGTCGGGACAGGTGTTATATGGCTACACCTTC.

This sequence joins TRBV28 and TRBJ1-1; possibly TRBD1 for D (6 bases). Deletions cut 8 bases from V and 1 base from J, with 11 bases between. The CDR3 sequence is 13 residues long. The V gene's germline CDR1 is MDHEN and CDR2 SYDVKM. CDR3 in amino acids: CASFDRPNTEAFF. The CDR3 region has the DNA TGTGCCAGCTTCGACAGGCCGAACACTGAAGCTTTCTTT.

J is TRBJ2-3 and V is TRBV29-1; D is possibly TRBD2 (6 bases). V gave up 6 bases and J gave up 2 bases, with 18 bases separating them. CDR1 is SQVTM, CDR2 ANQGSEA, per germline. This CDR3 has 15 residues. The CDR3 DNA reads TGCAGCGTCGCATTGGCGGGGTTAAACACAGATACGCAGTATTTT. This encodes CSVALAGLNTDTQYF.